The next 23 T cell receptor beta chains were all read from a single sample in a study of graft-versus-host responses after intestinal transplantation. These receptors are not linked to any known antigen. Here immunoSEQ multiplex PCR was the method, and the copy in TCRdb shows in-frame clones only, minus some. The sample shows about 89,000 clones, about 92% of them seen only once. Sequencing used unstimulated CD8+ T cells sorted from spleen or lymph node cells, obtained before intestinal transplant. Receptor source: a human donor who received an intestinal transplant.

The J gene is TRBJ2-5, the V gene TRBV6-5, with a tentative D call TRBD1 (5 bases). With 0 bases removed from V and 1 base from J, the gap between germline ends came to 9 bases. Germline values: CDR1 MNHEY, CDR2 SVGAGI. The CDR3 consists of 15 residues. The CDR3 spells CASSYSGAAQETQYF. The CDR3 region has the DNA TGTGCCAGCAGTTACTCAGGGGCAGCCCAAGAGACCCAGTACTTC.

V usage is TRBV9 and J usage is TRBJ1-3, with TRBD1 as a possible D gene (5 bases). The CDR3 sequence is 15 residues long. Germline CDR1 is SGDLS and CDR2 is YYNGEE. Trimming left V 0 bases short and J 2 bases short, with 9 bases between. The chain's CDR3 is CASSVAWGAGNTIYF. The CDR3 coding sequence is TGTGCCAGCAGCGTAGCATGGGGGGCTGGAAACACCATATATTTT.

The CDR3, as DNA: TGTGCCAGCAGCCCGCGGACAGGGACCGAGCAGTACTTC. Amino acid sequence: CASSPRTGTEQYF. This chain connects TRBV7-6 to TRBJ2-7; 8 bases line up with TRBD1. Germline V gene lookup returns CDR1 SGHVS and CDR2 FNYEAQ. The ends lost 5 bases at V and 6 bases at J; junction bases unmatched: 6. The CDR3 is made up of 13 amino acids.

The chain is built from TRBV30 and TRBJ1-2; 7 bases are a match to TRBD1. This CDR3 contains 13 residues. The J segment lost 6 bases and the V segment lost 5 bases, leaving 9 bases of the junction unmatched. CDR1 is GTSNPN, CDR2 SVGIG, per germline (reference sequence). In DNA, the CDR3 is TGTGCCTGGTCGCAGGGGACAGTGAATGGCTACACCTTC. Translating gives CAWSQGTVNGYTF.

The gene calls are TRBV4-3 and TRBJ2-2, with D possibly matching TRBD1 (6 bases). Per germline, CDR1 LGHNA and CDR2 YSLEER. The CDR3 has 16 amino acids. Trimming took off 0 bases at V and 5 bases at J, with 13 bases between the two ends. CDR3 coding DNA: TGCGCCAGCAGCCAAGATAATACAGGGTTGACCGGGGAGCTGTTTTTT. Residues: CASSQDNTGLTGELFF.

V and J are TRBV27 and TRBJ2-5, with D possibly being TRBD2 (5 bases). The CDR3 totals 14 residues. Per germline, CDR1 MNHEY and CDR2 SMNVEV (reference sequence). V was clipped by 5 bases and J by 1 base, with 11 bases between them. CDR3 nucleotides: TGTGCCAGCAGTACTAGTGCCCCCCAAGAGACCCAGTACTTC. Encoded protein: CASSTSAPQETQYF.

The rearrangement joins TRBV7-9 to TRBJ2-7; TRBD1 matches 7 bases. V dropped 4 bases and J dropped 1; count of bases not matched to a gene: 4. Germline loops: CDR1 SEHNR, CDR2 FQNEAQ (reference sequence). The CDR3 length is 14 residues. CDR3 coding DNA: TGTGCCAGCAGCTCCGAGGGGGCTTCCTACGAGCAGTACTTC. It codes for CASSSEGASYEQYF.

CDR3 DNA sequence: TGTGCCAGCAGCTTAGAAAGGGGACTCAACATTCAGTACTTC. Translating gives CASSLERGLNIQYF. The chain couples TRBV7-9 to TRBJ2-4, with D possibly being TRBD2 (6 bases). The V end was cut by 1 base, the J end by 7 bases, with 11 bases between. The CDR3 extends over 14 amino acids. Germline assignment: CDR1 SEHNR and CDR2 FQNEAQ (reference sequence).

The chain employs TRBV4-3 and TRBJ2-3; D might be TRBD1 (5 bases). CDR1 is LGHNA, CDR2 YSLEER, per germline. V was shortened by 0 bases and J by 3 bases, with 7 bases between the two germline ends. CDR3 size: 14 residues. For the CDR3, the DNA is TGCGCCAGCAGCCAAGACAGGGATACAGATACGCAGTATTTT. Translating gives CASSQDRDTDTQYF.

This clone showed up just once. This chain links TRBV4-1 with TRBJ2-7; unclear D gene. Trimming removed 3 bases from V and 0 bases from J, with 9 bases in between. Germline V gives CDR1 MGHRA, CDR2 YSYEKL. The CDR3 loop spans 14 amino acids. DNA of the CDR3: TGCGCCAGCAGCCAGAATAGTGGCTCCTACGAGCAGTACTTC. Protein product: CASSQNSGSYEQYF.

This clone occurred a few times. This chain links TRBV11-2 with TRBJ2-7; D might be TRBD2 (6 bases). This CDR3 has 15 residues. CDR1 is SGHAT and CDR2 is FQNNGV in the germline V gene. Trimming cost V 3 bases and J 4 bases, with 16 bases left between them. The CDR3 region has the DNA TGTGCCAGCAGCTTCTCAGGGTGGGGGGAATACGAGCAGTACTTC. Translated: CASSFSGWGEYEQYF.

As to this clone: Additional DNA sequences in this sample encode the identical CDR3. This chain joins TRBV5-4 and TRBJ2-7; D is perhaps TRBD1 (6 bases). Germline values: CDR1 SGHNT, CDR2 YYREEE (reference sequence). The CDR3 covers 13 residues. The germline V and J ends were trimmed by 0 bases and 4 bases, with 8 bases remaining between them. The CDR3 loop is CASSLAQGYEQYF. CDR3 nucleotide sequence: TGTGCCAGCAGCTTGGCACAGGGTTACGAGCAGTACTTC.

This sequence joins TRBV27 and TRBJ2-7, with 9 bases matching TRBD2. CDR3 length: 15 amino acids. J lost 1 base, V lost 2 bases, and 3 bases had no gene match. CDR1 and CDR2 (germline): MNHEY, SMNVEV (reference sequence). CDR3 amino acids: CASSLASGVSYEQYF. CDR3 sequence (DNA): TGTGCCAGCAGTTTAGCTAGCGGGGTGTCCTACGAGCAGTACTTC.

This rearrangement joins TRBV14 to TRBJ2-5; TRBD1 agrees at 7 bases. Per germline, CDR1 SGHDN and CDR2 FVKESK. This CDR3 has 14 residues. V dropped 4 bases and J dropped 4; count of bases not matched to a gene: 6. CDR3 sequence: CASSLSAGGETQYF. CDR3 DNA: TGTGCCAGCAGCCTATCGGCAGGGGGAGAGACCCAGTACTTC.

The chain joins TRBV7-9 to TRBJ1-6; D is uncertain. Germline V gives CDR1 SEHNR, CDR2 FQNEAQ (reference sequence). The ends were cut back, 5 bases at V and 7 bases at J, with 3 bases in the middle. This CDR3 has 11 residues. CDR3 nucleotides: TGTGCCAGCAGCCCGAATTCACCCCTCCACTTT. This codes for CASSPNSPLHF.

In DNA form, the CDR3 reads TGTGCCAGCAGTGACAGAGGAGCTAACTATGGCTACACCTTC. It yields the protein CASSDRGANYGYTF. The J gene is TRBJ1-2, the V gene TRBV27, with D perhaps TRBD1 (5 bases). Per the germline V gene, CDR1 is MNHEY and CDR2 is SMNVEV (reference sequence). This CDR3 is 14 amino acids long. With 5 bases removed from V and 0 bases from J, the gap between germline ends came to 10 bases.

This chain connects TRBV7-8 to TRBJ1-2, with D tentatively TRBD1 (5 bases). The CDR3 is 13 residues long. V dropped 4 bases and J dropped 4 bases, with 10 bases sitting between them. Germline lookup yields CDR1 SGHVS and CDR2 FQNEAQ. The CDR3 sequence is CASSSGFRYGYTF. The CDR3 nucleotides read TGTGCCAGCAGCTCAGGGTTCCGCTATGGCTACACCTTC.

The rearrangement links TRBV4-3 to TRBJ2-2; D is possibly TRBD2 (6 bases). V was shortened by 0 bases and J by 2 bases, with 13 bases between the two germline ends. CDR3 size: 17 residues. Germline V lookup: CDR1 LGHNA, CDR2 YSLEER. CDR3 DNA sequence: TGCGCCAGCAGCCAAGAGACGGGACTGCTCAACACCGGGGAGCTGTTTTTT. Translation gives CASSQETGLLNTGELFF.

The chain uses TRBV7-9 and TRBJ2-5; 8 positions match TRBD1. Losses at the gene ends were 7 bases for V and 5 bases for J; bases not matched to a gene: 12. Germline CDR1 reads SEHNR; CDR2 reads FQNEAQ (reference sequence). The CDR3 runs 15 residues. As DNA, the CDR3 is TGTGCCAGCACCACCAGCAGGACAGGGATGGAGACCCAGTACTTC. Its protein is CASTTSRTGMETQYF.

The chain employs TRBV11-2 and TRBJ2-1; TRBD1 matches at 7 bases. The V gene's germline CDR1 is SGHAT and CDR2 FQNNGV. The J segment lost 0 bases and the V segment lost 5 bases, leaving 10 bases of the junction unmatched. This CDR3 comprises 17 residues. CDR3 coding DNA: TGTGCCAGCAGCCCCATCAGAGGGGACAGCTCCTACAATGAGCAGTTCTTC. This codes for CASSPIRGDSSYNEQFF.

The rearrangement links TRBV27 to TRBJ1-2; tentative D call: TRBD1 (5 bases). Germline values: CDR1 MNHEY, CDR2 SMNVEV (reference sequence). The V end was cut by 6 bases, the J end by 4 bases, with 12 bases between. This CDR3 has 13 residues. The CDR3 is CASRSGMGYGYTF. DNA for the CDR3: TGTGCCAGCAGATCAGGGATGGGCTATGGCTACACCTTC.

The chain has TRBV13 and TRBJ1-1; 8 bases fit TRBD1. Trimming removed 5 bases from V and 5 bases from J; junction bases left unmatched: 7. Germline V CDR1 and CDR2: PRHDT, FYEKMQ (reference sequence). The CDR3 is 14 amino acids. CDR3 coding DNA: TGTGCCAGCAGCGAGACAGGGGCCGGAACTGAAGCTTTCTTT. This translates into CASSETGAGTEAFF.

The chain links TRBV4-3 to TRBJ2-3, with D possibly TRBD2 on 5 matching bases. From germline, CDR1 is LGHNA and CDR2 YSLEER. V was clipped by 4 bases and J by 6 bases, with 11 bases between them. The CDR3 has 13 amino acids. Here the CDR3 reads CASSLSGRDTQYF. The CDR3 DNA follows: TGCGCCAGCAGCCTGAGCGGTAGGGATACGCAGTATTTT.